A single sample is the source of the 6 T cell receptor beta chains below, sequenced in a study of T cell repertoires in cytomegalovirus infection (dated by TCRdb to 2018 to 2020). Sequenced on an Illumina HiSeq 1500. In TCRdb, the public reads were trimmed at Q25 with fastp and aligned with MiXCR, with productive beta chains retained. Under each unique CDR3 protein, matching rows form one entry showing the most common genes and DNA. This sample has fewer than 550,000 distinct CDR3 sequences in its table, and approximately 11% of those were observed once. The ten largest clones take up about 9.4% of the sample. Sequenced sample: PBMCs. These receptor sequences come from a human donor in good health (CMV status not recorded). Some clones in this sample may be carry-over from other donors' samples.

The chain combines TRBV6-2 or TRBV6-3 with TRBJ1-5, with a tentative D call TRBD1 (5 bases). Germline-derived CDR1 and CDR2 are MNHEY and SVGEGT. CDR3 length: 14 residues. The V and J ends lost 6 bases and 3 bases respectively, with 12 bases between them. CDR3 amino acids: CASSPRGDNQPQHF. In DNA form, the CDR3 reads TGTGCCAGCAGCCCCCGGGGGGACAATCAGCCCCAGCATTTT.

The genes are TRBV3-1 and TRBJ2-1; 9 bases are a match to TRBD1. The CDR3 is 15 residues long. Unmatched junction bases numbered 10, after V lost 5 bases and J lost 8 bases. Germline V gene sequence: CDR1 LGHDT, CDR2 YNNKEL (reference sequence). The CDR3 spells CASSTGQGWLDEQFF. The DNA for the CDR3 is TGTGCCAGCAGCACGGGACAGGGATGGTTGGATGAGCAGTTCTTC.

In this sample, this clonotype turned up many times. This chain connects TRBV7-3 to TRBJ2-2; 7 nucleotides line up with TRBD2. The CDR3 loop spans 14 amino acids. Losses at the gene ends were 6 bases for V and 2 bases for J; bases not matched to a gene: 3. CDR1 and CDR2 (germline): SGHTA, FQGTGA. The CDR3 region is CASRPGGNTGELFF. The CDR3 DNA is TGTGCCAGCAGGCCGGGGGGAAACACCGGGGAGCTGTTTTTT.

This clonotype was observed many times. The rearrangement uses TRBV25-1 and TRBJ2-3, with no clear D. With 5 bases removed from V and 5 bases from J, the gap between germline ends came to 17 bases. The CDR3 is made up of 15 amino acids. The germline CDR1 and CDR2 sequences are MGHDK and SYGVNS. The CDR3 here is CASSQNPNQGDTQYF. Written as DNA, the CDR3 is TGTGCCAGCAGTCAGAACCCGAACCAAGGAGATACGCAGTATTTT.

This clonotype was detected many times. V and J are TRBV7-2 and TRBJ2-7, with 10 bases lining up with TRBD1. In germline, CDR1 is SGHTA, CDR2 FQGNSA. V lost 3 bases to trimming and J lost 7 bases; unmatched junction nucleotides: 9. The CDR3 length is 15 residues. The CDR3 DNA reads as TGTGCCAGCAGCTTGTGGGACAGGGGAGCAATAGAGCAGTACTTC. This translates into CASSLWDRGAIEQYF. Supplemented by reference TRBV7-2 and TRBJ2-7, the full variable domain reads GAGVSQSPSNKVTEKGKDVELRCDPISGHTALYWYRQSLGQGLEFLIYFQGNSAPDKSGLPSDRFSAERTGGSVSTLTIQRTQQEDSAVYLCASSLWDRGAIEQYFGPGTRLTVT.

With respect to this clonotype: A read error may produce the germline difference seen at one junction end. J is TRBJ2-3 and V is TRBV9, with TRBD2 identical over 9 bases. CDR3 length: 13 residues. Germline V gene lookup returns CDR1 SGDLS and CDR2 YYNGEE. CDR3 in DNA: TGTGCCAGCAGCGTAGCTGAGGCGGGAGGGCCCGCTTTT. Translation: CASSVAEAGGPAF.